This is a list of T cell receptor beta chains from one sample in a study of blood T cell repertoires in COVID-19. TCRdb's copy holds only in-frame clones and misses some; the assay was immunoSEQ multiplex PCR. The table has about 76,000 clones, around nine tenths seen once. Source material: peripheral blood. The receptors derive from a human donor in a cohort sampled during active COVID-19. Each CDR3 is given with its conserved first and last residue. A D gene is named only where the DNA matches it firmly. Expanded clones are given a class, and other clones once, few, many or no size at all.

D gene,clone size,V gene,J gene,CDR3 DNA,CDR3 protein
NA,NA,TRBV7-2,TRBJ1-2,TGTGCCAGCAGCTTAGCAACAGGGAACTATGGCTACACCTTC,CASSLATGNYGYTF
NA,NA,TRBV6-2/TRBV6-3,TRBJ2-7,TGTGCCAGCAGCCCAAAGAGCTACGAGCAGTACTTC,CASSPKSYEQYF
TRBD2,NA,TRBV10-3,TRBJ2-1,TGTGCCATCAGTGAGTCGCGGGGGGCGAATGAGCAGTTCTTC,CAISESRGANEQFF
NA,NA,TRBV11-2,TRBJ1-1,TGTGCCAGCTTTGCTATCACTGAAGCTTTCTTT,CASFAITEAFF
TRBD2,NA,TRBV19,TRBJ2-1,TGTGCCAGTAGTATAGATCCCCCCGGCCTAGCGGCGGATGAGCAGTTCTTC,CASSIDPPGLAADEQFF
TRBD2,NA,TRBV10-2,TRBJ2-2,TGCGCCAGTACTTCTAGCGGGGGGGGATCCGGGGAGCTGTTTTTT,CASTSSGGGSGELFF
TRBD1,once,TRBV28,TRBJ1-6,TGTGCCAGCAGAAGACAGGGAGACTCACCCCTCCACTTT,CASRRQGDSPLHF
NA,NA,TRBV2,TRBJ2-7,TGTGCCAGCAGCAGACCAGGGGACGGGTCCTACGAGCAGTACTTC,CASSRPGDGSYEQYF
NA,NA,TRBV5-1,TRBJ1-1,TGCGCCAGCAGCCTCGACAGGAGCAGCACTGAAGCTTTCTTT,CASSLDRSSTEAFF
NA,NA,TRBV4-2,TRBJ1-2,TGTGCCAGCAGCCAAGCTCAGTATGGCTACACCTTC,CASSQAQYGYTF
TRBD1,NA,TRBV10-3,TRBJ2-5,TGTGCCATCAGTGGACAGGGCAAAGAGACCCAGTACTTC,CAISGQGKETQYF
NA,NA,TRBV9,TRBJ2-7,TGTGCCAGCAGCGTAGCTACGCAGGGGCTAGCCGAGCAGTACTTC,CASSVATQGLAEQYF
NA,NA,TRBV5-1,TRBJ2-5,TGCGCCAGCAGCTTGGGAGAGGAGACCCAGTACTTC,CASSLGEETQYF
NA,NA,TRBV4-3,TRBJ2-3,TGCGCCAGCAGCCAAGACCCCCCTTCACTAGTCAGCACAGATACGCAGTATTTT,CASSQDPPSLVSTDTQYF
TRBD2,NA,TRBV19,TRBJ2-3,TGTGCCAGTAGACGGGGGGGCGCGGACCCAGATACGCAGTATTTT,CASRRGGADPDTQYF
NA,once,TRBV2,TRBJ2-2,TGTGCCAGCAGTGAACGGGGTTATCCGACCAACACCGGGGAGCTGTTTTTT,CASSERGYPTNTGELFF
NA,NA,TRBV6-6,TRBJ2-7,TGTGCCAGCATACCCTATCCGGCCAGGAACTACGAGCAGTACTTC,CASIPYPARNYEQYF
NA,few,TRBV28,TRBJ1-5,TGTGCCAGCAGTTTATCGGGCAGGGTGGATAGCAATCAGCCCCAGCATTTT,CASSLSGRVDSNQPQHF
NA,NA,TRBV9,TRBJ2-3,TGTGCCAGCAGCGAGGGGCCGGAGGGCACGACAAATACGCAGTATTTT,CASSEGPEGTTNTQYF
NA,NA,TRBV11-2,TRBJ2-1,TGTGCCAGCAGCAGCTACAGGACTAAGAGCTCCTACAATGAGCAGTTCTTC,CASSSYRTKSSYNEQFF
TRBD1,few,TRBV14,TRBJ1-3,TGTGCCAGCAGCCACTTTTTAATACGGGACAGGGAGCTCCGAAACACCATATATTTT,CASSHFLIRDRELRNTIYF
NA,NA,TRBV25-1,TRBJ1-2,TGTGCCAGTCAGGACAGTAACTATGGCTACACCTTC,CASQDSNYGYTF
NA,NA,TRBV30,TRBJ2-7,TGTGCCTGGAGTGTTTATTACGAGCAGTACTTC,CAWSVYYEQYF
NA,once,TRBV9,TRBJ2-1,TGTGCCAGCAGCGTAGGCTGGAGGGGTCTTTCCTACAATGAGCAGTTCTTC,CASSVGWRGLSYNEQFF
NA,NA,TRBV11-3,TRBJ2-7,TGTGCCAGCAGCTTGCCGGTTGTTTCCTACGAGCAGTACTTC,CASSLPVVSYEQYF
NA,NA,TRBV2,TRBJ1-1,TGTGCCAGCAGTGTCGTACAAGAAGCTTTCTTT,CASSVVQEAFF
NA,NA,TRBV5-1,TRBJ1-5,TGCGCCAGCAGCTTGGACGGACAGATCAATCAGCCCCAGCATTTT,CASSLDGQINQPQHF
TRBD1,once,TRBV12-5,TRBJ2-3,TGTGCTAGTGGTCAAGGGACAGGGAGTCGCGCAGATACGCAGTATTTT,CASGQGTGSRADTQYF
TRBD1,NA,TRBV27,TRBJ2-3,TGTGCCAGCAGTCCACAGGGGGGATTACTCACAGATACGCAGTATTTT,CASSPQGGLLTDTQYF
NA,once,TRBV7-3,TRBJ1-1,TGTGCCAGCAGCTTAACCGCGACAGAAGAAGCTTTCTTT,CASSLTATEEAFF
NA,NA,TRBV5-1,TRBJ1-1,TGCGCCAGCCTGGCGATTCCGGGGACTGAAGCTTTCTTT,CASLAIPGTEAFF
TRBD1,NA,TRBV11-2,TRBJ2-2,TGTGCCAGCAGCATCCGGACAGGGAACACCGGGGAGCTGTTTTTT,CASSIRTGNTGELFF
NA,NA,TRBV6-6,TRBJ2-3,TGTGCCAGCAGTTACTCCCCCCCAGGGAGCACAGATACGCAGTATTTT,CASSYSPPGSTDTQYF
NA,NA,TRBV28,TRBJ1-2,TGTGCCAGCAGTTCCCCCTGGGGGGATGGCTACACCTTC,CASSSPWGDGYTF
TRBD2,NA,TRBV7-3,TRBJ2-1,TGTGCCAGCAGCCCGGAGCGGGGAGCTTACAATGAGCAGTTCTTC,CASSPERGAYNEQFF
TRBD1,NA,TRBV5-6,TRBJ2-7,TGTGCCAGCAGCCCGGGACAGGGCAACTACGAGCAGTACTTC,CASSPGQGNYEQYF
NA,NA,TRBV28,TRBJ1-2,TGTGCCAGCAGTAGGGGTTCGAACTATGGCTACACCTTC,CASSRGSNYGYTF
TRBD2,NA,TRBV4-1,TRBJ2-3,TGCGCCAGCAGCCCCCCCATCGGGGGGGCCGGTACGCAGTATTTT,CASSPPIGGAGTQYF
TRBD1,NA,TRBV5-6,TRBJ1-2,TGTGCCAGCAGCTTTAAACCGACAGGGTTTAACTATGGCTACACCTTC,CASSFKPTGFNYGYTF
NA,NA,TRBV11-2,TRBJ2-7,TGTGCCAGCAGCGGACACCTAAGCTACGAGCAGTACTTC,CASSGHLSYEQYF
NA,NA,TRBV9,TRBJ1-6,TGTGCCAGCAGCGCTTACAGTGATTATAATTCACCCCTCCACTTT,CASSAYSDYNSPLHF
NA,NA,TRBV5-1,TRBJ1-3,TGCGCCAGCAGCTTGGCCCCCTCGTTAGGAAACACCATATATTTT,CASSLAPSLGNTIYF
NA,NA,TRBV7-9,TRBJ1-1,TGTGCCAGCAGCCAGGGATCGGACACTGAAGCTTTCTTT,CASSQGSDTEAFF
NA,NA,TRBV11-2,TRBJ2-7,TGTGCCAGCAGCTCCACCTACGAGCAGTACTTC,CASSSTYEQYF
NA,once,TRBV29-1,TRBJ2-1,TGCAGCGGGAGCCCCACAGGGCTAAATGAGCAGTTCTTC,CSGSPTGLNEQFF
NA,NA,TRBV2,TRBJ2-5,TGTGCCAGCAGGGCGACAGGACCCCAAGAGACCCAGTACTTC,CASRATGPQETQYF
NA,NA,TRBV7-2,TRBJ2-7,TGTGCCAGCAGAAAGGTACAGGGACTATACGAGCAGTACTTC,CASRKVQGLYEQYF
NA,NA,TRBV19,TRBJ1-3,TGTGCCAGTAGTATGGGTGGGACACGTGGAAACACCATATATTTT,CASSMGGTRGNTIYF
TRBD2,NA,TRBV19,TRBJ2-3,TGTGCCAGTAGTATAGTCGGGGGGGCAGATACGCAGTATTTT,CASSIVGGADTQYF
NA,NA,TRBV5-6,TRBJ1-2,TGTGCCAGCAGCTTGGGTCAGGGTGGCTATGGCTACACCTTC,CASSLGQGGYGYTF
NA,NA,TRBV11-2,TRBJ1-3,TGTGCCAGCAGCTTAGGAGCGATGGGAAACACCATATATTTT,CASSLGAMGNTIYF
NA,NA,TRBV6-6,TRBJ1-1,TGTGCCAGCAGTTTGGCAGTGAACACTGAAGCTTTCTTT,CASSLAVNTEAFF
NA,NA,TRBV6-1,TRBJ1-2,TGTGCCAGCAGTGAACACAGGGAAGATGGCTACACCTTC,CASSEHREDGYTF
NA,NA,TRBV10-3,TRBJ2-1,TGTGCCATCAGTGGAACAGACAGCTCCTACAATGAGCAGTTCTTC,CAISGTDSSYNEQFF
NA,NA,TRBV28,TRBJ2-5,TGTGCCAGCAGGCCGCCACAATGGGCCGGCCAAGAGACCCAGTACTTC,CASRPPQWAGQETQYF
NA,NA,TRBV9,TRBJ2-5,TGTGCCAGCAGCGCAGCCGGGAGTGGGGGAGAGACCCAGTACTTC,CASSAAGSGGETQYF
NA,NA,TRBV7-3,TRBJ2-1,TGTGCCAGCAGCTTACCCTCCGGGAGTCGCCACAATGAGCAGTTCTTC,CASSLPSGSRHNEQFF
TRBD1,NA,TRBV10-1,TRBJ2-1,TGCGCCAGCAGGGGGGGGACAGGGGGCATGCCGGAGCAGTTCTTC,CASRGGTGGMPEQFF
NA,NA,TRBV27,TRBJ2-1,TGTGCCAGCAGTCCCACCATTTCGTGGAGCTCCTACAATGAGCAGTTCTTC,CASSPTISWSSYNEQFF
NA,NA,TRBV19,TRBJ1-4,TGTGCCAGTGGATTACAGATGGGCAATGAAAAACTGTTTTTT,CASGLQMGNEKLFF